These 8 T cell receptor beta chains came from one sample sequenced in a study of vaccination and CD4 T cells after COVID-19. Treatment: approximately nine-day PBMC culture with coronavirus spike peptide pools or control peptides (ViraFEST assay). No antigen is known for these receptors. Cultured CD4+ T-cell DNA underwent Oncomine TCR Beta short-read sequencing. TCRdb fed the PCR reads into MiXCR, producing one record per CDR3 protein. The sample carries about 8,500 distinct CDR3 sequences, about 47% recorded once. Sequenced sample: CD4+ T cells from blood, cultured in vitro. The receptors were sampled from a human donor who had recovered from COVID-19.

The V call is TRBV30, the J call TRBJ2-2; 9 nucleotides line up with TRBD2. Germline trimming cut 3 bases from V and 6 bases from J; bases unmatched to any gene: 5. Germline CDR1 reads GTSNPN; CDR2 reads SVGIG (reference sequence). This CDR3 region has 14 residues. CDR3 DNA sequence: TGTGCCTGGAGGGACTTAGCGGGAGCCGGGGAGCTGTTTTTT. Translated: CAWRDLAGAGELFF.

This clonotype was seen once. The chain is built from TRBV10-1 and TRBJ2-7; the D gene is possibly TRBD1 (6 bases). The germline V gene has CDR1 WNHNN and CDR2 SYGVQD (reference sequence). The CDR3 totals 14 residues. V lost 3 bases to trimming and J lost 5 bases, with 14 bases between them. DNA of the CDR3: TGCGCCAGCAGTGATTTCAGGGGTGAAGACGAGCAGTACTTC. Amino acid sequence: CASSDFRGEDEQYF.

The chain combines TRBV11-3 with TRBJ2-1; D is unresolved. Trimming took 1 base from V and 5 from J, leaving 9 bases between them. This CDR3 is 14 amino acids long. Germline CDR1 is SGHNT and CDR2 is YENEEA. In nucleotides, the CDR3 is TGTGCCAGCAGCTTAGGTTTGCGGAACAATGAGCAGTTCTTC. It specifies CASSLGLRNNEQFF.

In its sample, this clonotype was seen a few times. The rearrangement uses TRBV20-1 and TRBJ1-6; TRBD1 matches at 7 bases. The CDR3 totals 14 residues. Germline trimming cut 6 bases from V and 5 bases from J; bases unmatched to any gene: 7. Germline CDR1 is DFQATT and CDR2 is SNEGSKA (reference sequence). The CDR3 spells CSAVDRVHNSPLHF. As DNA, the CDR3 is TGCAGTGCAGTAGACAGGGTCCATAATTCACCCCTCCACTTT.

This clonotype was picked up a small number of times. The chain combines TRBV2 with TRBJ2-1, with D hard to call. With 8 bases removed from V and 7 bases from J, the gap between germline ends came to 6 bases. The CDR3 extends over 10 amino acids. Germline V CDR1 and CDR2: SNHLY, FYNNEI. The CDR3 nucleotides read TGTGCCAGCGGTGGGAATGAGCAGTTCTTC. Amino acid sequence: CASGGNEQFF.

This clonotype was detected only a few times. CDR3 residues: CASSYKQGPHGYTF. The CDR3 DNA follows: TGTGCCAGCAGTTATAAACAGGGGCCGCATGGCTACACCTTC. The chain employs TRBV11-2 and TRBJ1-2; 7 positions match TRBD1. This CDR3 spans 14 amino acids. Germline V gene lookup returns CDR1 SGHAT and CDR2 FQNNGV. The J segment lost 6 bases and the V segment lost 6 bases, leaving 10 bases of the junction unmatched. The full variable domain, completed using reference TRBV11-2 and TRBJ1-2, is EAGVAQSPRYKIIEKRQSVAFWCNPISGHATLYWYQQILGQGPKLLIQFQNNGVVDDSQLPKDRFSAERLKGVDSTLKIQPAKLEDSAVYLCASSYKQGPHGYTFGSGTRLTVV.

The chain joins TRBV11-3 to TRBJ2-7; D unresolved. CDR1 is SGHNT and CDR2 is YENEEA in the germline V gene. The CDR3 is 12 amino acids. The V and J ends lost 3 bases and 3 bases respectively, with 6 bases between them. The CDR3 region has the DNA TGTGCCAGCAGCTTGAGTTACTACGAGCAGTACTTC. It yields the protein CASSLSYYEQYF.

This clonotype has just one count. The V call is TRBV15, the J call TRBJ1-4; D not certain. Germline V gives CDR1 LNHNV, CDR2 YYDKDF (reference sequence). The CDR3 consists of 14 residues. The ends were cut back, 0 bases at V and 4 bases at J, with 6 bases in the middle. CDR3 protein: CATSRDLSNEKLFF. In DNA form, the CDR3 reads TGTGCCACCAGCAGAGATCTAAGTAATGAAAAACTGTTTTTT.